Below are 22 T cell receptor beta chains sequenced from a single sample in a study of blood T cell repertoires in COVID-19. The assay was immunoSEQ multiplex PCR, and TCRdb's table has in-frame clones only and misses some. The sample records 200,000 to 300,000 clones, around 85% being singletons. Sequenced: peripheral blood. These receptors were taken from a woman in her 30s who had recovered from COVID-19.

The genes are TRBV6-5 and TRBJ2-2, with D perhaps TRBD2 (6 bases). Germline-derived CDR1 and CDR2 are MNHEY and SVGAGI. Between the trimmed V and J ends, which lost 5 bases and 1 base, there was a span of 11 bases. This CDR3 is built from 15 residues. CDR3 sequence (DNA): TGTGCCAGCAGTCGGACTAACCTGAACACCGGGGAGCTGTTTTTT. Its protein is CASSRTNLNTGELFF.

The chain has TRBV28 and TRBJ2-7; 10 bases map to TRBD1. The CDR3 has 15 amino acids. Germline-derived CDR1 and CDR2 are MDHEN and SYDVKM. Trimming took 0 bases from V and 2 from J; bases not matched to a gene: 1. For the CDR3, the DNA is TGTGCCAGCAGTTTATGGGGACAGGGGCCCTACGAGCAGTACTTC. Amino acid sequence: CASSLWGQGPYEQYF.

This clone was seen a handful of times. The chain uses TRBV7-8 and TRBJ2-1; D may be TRBD1 (6 bases). The V gene lost 2 bases and the J gene lost 6 bases, with 14 bases spanning the gap. CDR3 length equals 15 residues. Germline CDR1 and CDR2: SGHVS and FQNEAQ. Here the CDR3 reads CASSLRQASTNEQFF. The CDR3 DNA reads TGTGCCAGCAGCTTACGACAGGCCAGTACCAATGAGCAGTTCTTC. The full variable domain, with the rest looked up from reference TRBV7-8 and TRBJ2-1, is GAGVSQSPRYKVAKRGQDVALRCDPISGHVSLFWYQQALGQGPEFLTYFQNEAQLDKSGLPSDRFFAERPEGSVSTLKIQRTQQEDSAVYLCASSLRQASTNEQFFGPGTRLTVL.

The chain uses TRBV6-2 or TRBV6-3 and TRBJ2-5; tentative D call: TRBD1 (6 bases). The CDR3 sequence is 16 residues long. V was trimmed by 5 bases and J by 1 base, leaving 17 bases between them. Germline lookup yields CDR1 MNHEY and CDR2 SVGEGT. CDR3 sequence (DNA): TGTGCCAGCAGTCTGGGGGAGACAGGCATCCAAGAGACCCAGTACTTC. This encodes CASSLGETGIQETQYF.

The chain uses TRBV27 and TRBJ2-7, with a tentative D call TRBD2 (5 bases). The V gene's germline CDR1 is MNHEY and CDR2 SMNVEV (reference sequence). V was trimmed by 5 bases and J by 5 bases, leaving 19 bases between them. This CDR3 contains 15 residues. In DNA, the CDR3 is TGTGCCAGCAGTGACATTTCCCGAGGGCGGAACGAGCAGTACTTC. This sequence encodes CASSDISRGRNEQYF.

The J gene is TRBJ2-5, the V gene TRBV7-3, with TRBD2 identical over 7 bases. Per the germline V gene, CDR1 is SGHTA and CDR2 is FQGTGA. V shed 5 bases and J 2 bases; nucleotides not matched to a gene: 8. The CDR3 runs to 15 residues. The CDR3 region is CASSPQRGPQETQYF. CDR3 bases: TGTGCCAGCAGCCCTCAGCGGGGTCCGCAAGAGACCCAGTACTTC.

This chain connects TRBV6-5 to TRBJ2-3, with D perhaps TRBD2 (6 bases). The CDR3 is 15 amino acids. CDR1 and CDR2 (germline): MNHEY, SVGAGI. V was cut by 4 bases and J by 1 base, with 12 bases left in between. The CDR3 DNA is TGTGCCAGCAGTTCTTGGGGGGAGGGCACAGATACGCAGTATTTT. Translation gives CASSSWGEGTDTQYF.

The chain couples TRBV13 to TRBJ1-1; D perhaps matches TRBD1 (5 bases). Trimming removed 2 bases from V and 4 bases from J, with 11 bases in between. This CDR3 has 14 amino acids. In germline, CDR1 is PRHDT, CDR2 FYEKMQ (reference sequence). The CDR3 region is CASSLLGPSTEAFF. The CDR3 bases are TGTGCCAGCAGCTTATTGGGGCCGAGCACTGAAGCTTTCTTT. Full variable domain (outside the CDR3, taken from reference TRBV13 and TRBJ1-1): AAGVIQSPRHLIKEKRETATLKCYPIPRHDTVYWYQQGPGQDPQFLISFYEKMQSDKGSIPDRFSAQQFSDYHSELNMSSLELGDSALYFCASSLLGPSTEAFFGQGTRLTVV.

The rearrangement links TRBV27 to TRBJ1-5, with D uncertain. Germline-derived CDR1 and CDR2 are MNHEY and SMNVEV (reference sequence). Trimming took 3 bases from V and 4 from J, leaving 7 bases between them. This CDR3 comprises 13 residues. The CDR3 here is CASSLAGNQPQHF. CDR3 bases: TGTGCCAGCAGTTTGGCGGGTAATCAGCCCCAGCATTTT.

The J gene is TRBJ2-3, the V gene TRBV18, with 7 bases that match TRBD2. Germline CDR1 KGHSH, CDR2 LQKENI. The length of the CDR3 is 16 residues. After removal of 1 base from V and 1 base from J, the junction contained 5 bases not matched to a gene. The CDR3 protein is CASSPLPGLRTDTQYF. CDR3 bases: TGTGCCAGCTCACCACTACCGGGACTACGCACAGATACGCAGTATTTT.

This clone was observed a handful of times. Other DNA sequences in the sample encode the same CDR3. This chain joins TRBV3-1 (or the pseudogene TRBV3-2) and TRBJ2-7; 9 bases match TRBD2. The CDR3 is 14 residues long. V lost 1 base, J lost 4 bases, and 2 bases stayed unmatched. Germline CDR1 reads LGHDT; CDR2 reads YNNKEL (reference sequence). CDR3 protein: CASSQGTSGYEQYF. The CDR3 DNA is TGTGCCAGCAGCCAAGGAACTAGCGGGTACGAGCAGTACTTC.

The rearrangement links TRBV18 to TRBJ2-2; D gene ambiguous. The V and J ends lost 3 bases and 2 bases respectively, with 16 bases between them. Per germline, CDR1 KGHSH and CDR2 LQKENI. The CDR3 has 17 amino acids. The CDR3 reads CASSPSRAQTNTGELFF. The CDR3 bases are TGTGCCAGCTCACCTTCCAGAGCACAGACCAACACCGGGGAGCTGTTTTTT. Using reference TRBV18 and TRBJ2-2 for the parts outside the CDR3, the full variable domain is NAGVMQNPRHLVRRRGQEARLRCSPMKGHSHVYWYRQLPEEGLKFMVYLQKENIIDESGMPKERFSAEFPKEGPSILRIQQVVRGDSAAYFCASSPSRAQTNTGELFFGEGSRLTVL.

In DNA form, the CDR3 reads TGCGCCAGCAGCTTGGTCGGGAAAGAGACCCAGTACTTC. Protein product: CASSLVGKETQYF. The genes are TRBV5-1 and TRBJ2-5, with a possible D match to TRBD2 (5 bases). Looked up from germline, CDR1 is SGHRS and CDR2 is YFSETQ. CDR3 length: 13 amino acids. V was trimmed by 0 bases and J by 3 bases, leaving 6 bases between them.

V and J are TRBV6-1 and TRBJ1-2; 10 bases match TRBD1. With 3 bases clipped from V and 5 bases from J, the junction kept 3 bases outside the gene matches. Germline CDR1 MNHNS, CDR2 SASEGT. The CDR3 has 14 residues. The CDR3 reads CASSDRQGAYGYTF. The CDR3 bases are TGTGCCAGCAGTGACCGACAGGGGGCTTATGGCTACACCTTC.

This clone appeared once. V usage is TRBV3-1 (or the pseudogene TRBV3-2) and J usage is TRBJ1-2; unclear D gene. The CDR3 covers 13 residues. Trimming left V 4 bases short and J 2 bases short, with 8 bases between. From germline, CDR1 is LGHDT and CDR2 YNNKEL (reference sequence). The CDR3, as DNA: TGTGCCAGCAGCCCCCTTTCCAACTATGGCTACACCTTC. It is translated as CASSPLSNYGYTF.

Details on this clone: The same CDR3 can be traced to other DNA sequences in this sample. The chain has TRBV15 and TRBJ1-2; D not certain. Germline V gene lookup returns CDR1 LNHNV and CDR2 YYDKDF (reference sequence). The CDR3 runs to 13 residues. With 3 bases removed from V and 4 bases from J, the gap between germline ends came to 9 bases. CDR3 bases: TGTGCCACCAGCAGGAGGGTAGGCTATGGCTACACCTTC. It specifies CATSRRVGYGYTF.

V gene TRBV28 combines with J gene TRBJ2-7, with a tentative D call TRBD2 (5 bases). The CDR3 runs to 17 residues. With 5 bases removed from V and 5 bases from J, the gap between germline ends came to 25 bases. Germline V lookup: CDR1 MDHEN, CDR2 SYDVKM. The CDR3 protein is CASSGLSVTPLAHEQYF. CDR3 nucleotides: TGTGCCAGCAGTGGACTTTCGGTGACACCACTTGCCCACGAGCAGTACTTC.

This chain uses TRBV19 with TRBJ1-5; TRBD1 matches 11 bases. The V segment lost 5 bases and the J segment 5 bases; nucleotides outside the gene matches: 11. Germline V gives CDR1 LNHDA, CDR2 SQIVND (reference sequence). The CDR3 extends over 17 amino acids. CDR3 nucleotide sequence: TGTGCCAGTAGTGTTGGACAGGGGGCGAAGTTGCATCAGCCCCAGCATTTT. This translates into CASSVGQGAKLHQPQHF.

The chain couples TRBV4-3 to TRBJ2-5, with TRBD1 matching over 9 bases. Germline V CDR1 and CDR2: LGHNA, YSLEER. The CDR3 sequence is 18 residues long. The J segment lost 1 base and the V segment lost 0 bases, leaving 9 bases of the junction unmatched. CDR3 in amino acids: CASSQDGLMGQGQETQYF. DNA of the CDR3: TGCGCCAGCAGCCAAGATGGTTTAATGGGACAGGGCCAAGAGACCCAGTACTTC.

The genes are TRBV7-2 and TRBJ2-2; 7 bases align to TRBD2. J lost 11 bases, V lost 2 bases, and 11 bases had no gene match. The CDR3 runs 15 residues. The germline V gene encodes CDR1 SGHTA and CDR2 FQGNSA. The CDR3 loop reads CASSLKISGSLELFF. The CDR3 DNA sequence: TGTGCCAGCAGCTTAAAGATTAGCGGGTCCCTCGAGCTGTTTTTT. The complete variable domain, with remaining parts taken from reference TRBV7-2 and TRBJ2-2, reads GAGVSQSPSNKVTEKGKDVELRCDPISGHTALYWYRQSLGQGLEFLIYFQGNSAPDKSGLPSDRFSAERTGGSVSTLTIQRTQQEDSAVYLCASSLKISGSLELFFGEGSRLTVL.

The rearrangement links TRBV25-1 to TRBJ2-1; TRBD2 matches at 14 bases. CDR3 length: 15 amino acids. Trimming took 4 bases from V and 6 from J; bases not matched to a gene: 2. Germline CDR1 MGHDK, CDR2 SYGVNS. CDR3 DNA sequence: TGTGCCAGCAGTGTGACTAGCGGGGGGGCCAATGAGCAGTTCTTC. Translation gives CASSVTSGGANEQFF.

J is TRBJ1-1 and V is TRBV6-2 or TRBV6-3; a possible D gene is TRBD1 (5 bases). Germline V gene sequence: CDR1 MNHEY, CDR2 SVGEGT. Between the trimmed V and J ends, which lost 4 bases and 6 bases, there was a span of 18 bases. This CDR3 region has 15 residues. The CDR3 coding sequence is TGTGCCAGCAGTTCCCCCGGGGCCCGGAGGGCTGAAGCTTTCTTT. Residues: CASSSPGARRAEAFF.